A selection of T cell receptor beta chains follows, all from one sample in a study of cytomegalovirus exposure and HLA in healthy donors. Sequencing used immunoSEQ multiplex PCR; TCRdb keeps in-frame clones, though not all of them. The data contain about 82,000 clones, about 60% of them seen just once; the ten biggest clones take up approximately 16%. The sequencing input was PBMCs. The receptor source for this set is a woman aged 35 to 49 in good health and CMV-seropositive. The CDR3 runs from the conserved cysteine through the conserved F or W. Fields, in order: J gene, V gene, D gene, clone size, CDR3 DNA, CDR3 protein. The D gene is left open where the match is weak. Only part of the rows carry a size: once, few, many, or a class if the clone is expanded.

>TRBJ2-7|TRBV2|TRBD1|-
TGTGCCAGCAGCGAACTGGGGACAGGTAATTCAGGCGAGCAGTACTTC
CASSELGTGNSGEQYF
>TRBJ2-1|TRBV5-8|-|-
TGTGCCAGCAGCTTACAGGGAGGGGATAACAATGAGCAGTTCTTC
CASSLQGGDNNEQFF
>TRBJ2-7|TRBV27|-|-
TGTGCCAGCAGTTTATCGATCAGTGAGGGATATCCCTACGAGCAGTACTTC
CASSLSISEGYPYEQYF
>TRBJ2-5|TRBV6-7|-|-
TGTGCCAGCAGTGGCCTCAGAGCGGCATGGAAGCAGTACTTC
CASSGLRAAWKQYF
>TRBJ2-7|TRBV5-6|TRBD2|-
TGTGCCAGCAGCAAGTGGAGGAGACTAGCGGAGACGGGTTCCTACGAGCAGTACTTC
CASSKWRRLAETGSYEQYF
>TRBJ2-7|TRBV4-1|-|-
TGCGCCAGCAGCCCGTGGACAAGTTTGTTTTGGAAGCAGTACTTC
CASSPWTSLFWKQYF
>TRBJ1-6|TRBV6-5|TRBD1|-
TGTGCCAGCAGTTTCACCGGGACAGGGGATTCACCCCTCCACTTT
CASSFTGTGDSPLHF
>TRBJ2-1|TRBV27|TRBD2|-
TGTGCCAGCAGTTTAGGGAGCGGGATTAGCTCCTACAATGAGCAGTTCTTC
CASSLGSGISSYNEQFF
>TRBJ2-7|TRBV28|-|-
TGTGCCAGCAGCATAGGGCAGGCCAGGGGCGAGCAGTACTTC
CASSIGQARGEQYF
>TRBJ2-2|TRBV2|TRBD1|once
TGTGCCAGCAGGCAGGGGGCTAGCACCGGGGAGCTGTTTTTT
CASRQGASTGELFF
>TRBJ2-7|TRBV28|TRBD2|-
TGTGCCAGCAGCACACTAGCGGGAGGGCCCCACGAGCAGTACTTC
CASSTLAGGPHEQYF
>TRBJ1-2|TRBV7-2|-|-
TGTGCCAGCAGCCCCGAGGCGGGGTGGGGAGCTGGCTACACCTTC
CASSPEAGWGAGYTF
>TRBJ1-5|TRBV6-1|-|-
TGTGCCAGCAGTGAAGGGGGGGGGTACGGTCAGCCCCAGCATTTT
CASSEGGGYGQPQHF
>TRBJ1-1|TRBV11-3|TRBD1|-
TGTGCCAGCAGCCCCGTGGGGGACAGACTTGCGAACACTGAAGCTTTCTTT
CASSPVGDRLANTEAFF
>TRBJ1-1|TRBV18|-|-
TGTGCCAGCTCACCCAACAGGGAATTAAACACTGAAGCTTTCTTT
CASSPNRELNTEAFF
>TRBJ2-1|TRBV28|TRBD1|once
TGTGCCAGCAGTTTCTGGGACAGTAGCTCCTACAATGAGCAGTTCTTC
CASSFWDSSSYNEQFF
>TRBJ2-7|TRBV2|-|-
TGTGCCAGCAGTGGGGGAGTAGTAGGATACGAGCAGTACTTC
CASSGGVVGYEQYF
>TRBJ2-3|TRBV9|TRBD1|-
TGTGCCAGCAGCGTAGACCCCGGGACAGGGGGAGATACGCAGTATTTT
CASSVDPGTGGDTQYF
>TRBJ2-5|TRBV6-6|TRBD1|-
TGTGCCAGCAGTTACTTGGCAGGGGGCTTTTGGGAGACCCAGTACTTC
CASSYLAGGFWETQYF
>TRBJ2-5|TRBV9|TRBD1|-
TGTGCCAGCAGCGTGTCTCCCGGACAGGCCGAGACCCAGTACTTC
CASSVSPGQAETQYF
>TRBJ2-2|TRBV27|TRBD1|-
TGTGCCAGCAGTTTCCTGACAGGGGGTAATACCGGGGAGCTGTTTTTT
CASSFLTGGNTGELFF
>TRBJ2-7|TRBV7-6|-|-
TGTGCCAGCAGCCAAGGAGGATCCTACGAGCAGTACTTC
CASSQGGSYEQYF
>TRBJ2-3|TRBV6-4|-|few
TGTGCCAGCAGTGAGTGGTCTAGCGGCACAGATACGCAGTATTTT
CASSEWSSGTDTQYF
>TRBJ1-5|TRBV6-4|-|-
TGTGCCAGCAGAGAATTGGACATTCCCAATCAGCCCCAGCATTTT
CASRELDIPNQPQHF
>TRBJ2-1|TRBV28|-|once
TGTGCCAGCAGCTTACTCAGGGAGCAGTTCTTC
CASSLLREQFF
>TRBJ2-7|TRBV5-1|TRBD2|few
TGCGCCAGCAGCACCCGACTAGCGGCCCCCTACGAGCAGTACTTC
CASSTRLAAPYEQYF
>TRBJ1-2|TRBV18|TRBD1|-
TGTGCCAGCTCACCCGGGACAGAAAACTATGGCTACACCTTC
CASSPGTENYGYTF
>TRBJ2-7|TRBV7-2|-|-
TGTGCCAGCAGCTTAAAGGGGGCCTACGAGCAGTACTTC
CASSLKGAYEQYF
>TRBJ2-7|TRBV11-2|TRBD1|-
TGTGCCAGCAGCTTGGACAGGGGGCTGATAGAGCAGTACTTC
CASSLDRGLIEQYF
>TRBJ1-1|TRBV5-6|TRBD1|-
TGTGCCAGCACCAGTTTGGGACAGGGTAACACTGAAGCTTTCTTT
CASTSLGQGNTEAFF
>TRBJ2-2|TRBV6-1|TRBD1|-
TGTGCCAGCAGTGACCCTGCGGGACAGGCAAACACCGGGGAGCTGTTTTTT
CASSDPAGQANTGELFF
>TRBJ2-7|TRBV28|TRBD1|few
TGTGCCAGTTCGGGACAGGACACCTACGAGCAGTACTTC
CASSGQDTYEQYF
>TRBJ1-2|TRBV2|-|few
TGTGCCAGCAGTGTGACAGATAACTATGGCTACACCTTC
CASSVTDNYGYTF
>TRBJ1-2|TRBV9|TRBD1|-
TGTGCCAGCAGCTCGACAGGGTGGTATGGCTACACCTTC
CASSSTGWYGYTF
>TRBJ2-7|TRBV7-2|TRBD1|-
TGTGCCAGCAGCGCCGGGACAGGGAAACCCTACGAGCAGTACTTC
CASSAGTGKPYEQYF
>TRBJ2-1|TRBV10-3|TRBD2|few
TGTGCCATCACGAATGGCGGGGGAGCCGGGGGGGAGCAGTTCTTC
CAITNGGGAGGEQFF
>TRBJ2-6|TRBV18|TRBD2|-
TGTGCCAGCTCACCACAGGGACTAGCGGGAGCGAGTGGGGCCAACGTCCTGACTTTC
CASSPQGLAGASGANVLTF
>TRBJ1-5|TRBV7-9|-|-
TGTGCCAGCAGCTCCGAGGGGGGGTCCAGGGCCCAGCATTTT
CASSSEGGSRAQHF
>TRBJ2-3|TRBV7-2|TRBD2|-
TGTGCCAGCAGCCGGACTAGCGGGTCAGATACGCAGTATTTT
CASSRTSGSDTQYF
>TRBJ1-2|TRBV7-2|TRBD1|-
TGTGCCAGCAGCGAGCGACAGGGGGACTATGGCTACACCTTC
CASSERQGDYGYTF
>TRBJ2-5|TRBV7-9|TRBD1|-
TGTGCCAGCAGCTCGACGGGACAGCCTGTTGAGACCCAGTACTTC
CASSSTGQPVETQYF
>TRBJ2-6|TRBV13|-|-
TGTGCCAGCAGCACGGTCCAATTCTCGGGGGCCAACGTCCTGACTTTC
CASSTVQFSGANVLTF
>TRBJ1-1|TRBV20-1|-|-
TGCAGTGCGGGGGCTATCCGTGAAGCTTTCTTT
CSAGAIREAFF
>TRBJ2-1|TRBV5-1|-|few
TGCGCCAGCAGCGTCTCCGGGAGCTACAATGAGCAGTTCTTC
CASSVSGSYNEQFF